This TCR beta chain was found in a study of vaccination and CD4 T cells after COVID-19. Overall study context: Post-vaccination specimens were collected at a median of roughly 65 days following dose two (range 14 to 241).

Details on this clonotype: What it binds is not known.

Indicated treatment: approximately nine-day PBMC culture with coronavirus spike peptide pools or control peptides (ViraFEST assay). From the unexposed donor, CD4+ T cells were collected ahead of the COVID-19 pandemic (2011-2018). In the ViraFEST assay, peptide-pool expansion preceded TCR sequencing of expanded clonotypes. PBMCs, plated at around 2 million per well, were grown in the presence of 10 IU/ml IL-2 and around 10 ug/ml peptide pools. Investigators exposed CD4+ T cells from unexposed donors to SARS-CoV-2 S/N and four cold-coronavirus spikes, as cells permitted. Trimming pared 3 bases from V and 8 bases from J, leaving 17 bases between. CDR3 length: 16 residues. CDR1 is KGHSH, CDR2 LQKENI, per germline. Cultured CD4+ T cell DNA was sequenced using the Oncomine TCR Beta short-read assay. One entry per CDR3 protein results from TCRdb running MiXCR on the PCR reads. The profile shows about 2,400 distinct CDR3 sequences, about 20% of them singletons.

The chain recombines TRBV18 with TRBJ1-6; D not resolved. This TCR derives from a human donor in good health. The specimen was CD4+ T cells from blood, cultured in vitro. The CDR3 DNA reads as TGTGCCAGCTCACCGGCATCGGGCCGAACTCATTCACCCCTCCACTTT. Its translation is CASSPASGRTHSPLHF.